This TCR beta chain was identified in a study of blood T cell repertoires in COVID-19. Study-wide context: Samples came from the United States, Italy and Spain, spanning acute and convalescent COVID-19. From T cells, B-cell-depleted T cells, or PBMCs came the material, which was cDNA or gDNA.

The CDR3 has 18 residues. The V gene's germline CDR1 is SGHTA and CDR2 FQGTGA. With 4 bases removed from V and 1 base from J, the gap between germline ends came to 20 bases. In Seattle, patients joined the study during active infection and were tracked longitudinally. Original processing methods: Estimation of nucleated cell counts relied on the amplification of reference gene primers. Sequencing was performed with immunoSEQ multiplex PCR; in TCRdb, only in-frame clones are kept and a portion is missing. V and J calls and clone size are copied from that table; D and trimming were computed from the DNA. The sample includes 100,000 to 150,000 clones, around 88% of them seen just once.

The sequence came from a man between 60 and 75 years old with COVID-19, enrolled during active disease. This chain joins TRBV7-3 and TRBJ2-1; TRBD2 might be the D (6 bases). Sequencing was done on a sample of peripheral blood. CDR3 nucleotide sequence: TGTGCCAGCAGCTCCCCGGCGGGGTATCAGGGATCCTACAATGAGCAGTTCTTC. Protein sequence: CASSSPAGYQGSYNEQFF.